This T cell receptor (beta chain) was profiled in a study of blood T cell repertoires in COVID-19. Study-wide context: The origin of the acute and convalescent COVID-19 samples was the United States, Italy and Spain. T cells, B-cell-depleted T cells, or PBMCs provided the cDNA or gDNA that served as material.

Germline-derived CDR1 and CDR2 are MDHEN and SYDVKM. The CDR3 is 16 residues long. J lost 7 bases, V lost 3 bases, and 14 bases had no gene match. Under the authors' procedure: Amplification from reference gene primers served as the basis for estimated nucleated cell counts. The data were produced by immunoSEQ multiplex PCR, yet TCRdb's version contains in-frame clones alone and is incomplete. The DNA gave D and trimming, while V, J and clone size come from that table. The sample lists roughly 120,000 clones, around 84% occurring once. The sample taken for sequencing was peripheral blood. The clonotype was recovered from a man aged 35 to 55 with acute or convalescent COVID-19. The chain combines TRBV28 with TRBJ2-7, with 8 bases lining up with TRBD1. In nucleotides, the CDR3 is TGTGCCAGCAGTTTCCTGGGACAGGTAGGGGTGAGGGAGCAGTACTTC. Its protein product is CASSFLGQVGVREQYF.